This T cell receptor beta chain was identified during a study of blood T cell repertoires in COVID-19. CDR1 and CDR2 (germline): MDHEN, SYDVKM. This CDR3 has 13 amino acids. The V gene lost 7 bases and the J gene lost 4 bases, with 14 bases spanning the gap. Under the authors' procedure: Amplifying reference gene primers gave estimates of nucleated cell counts. The repertoire was sequenced with immunoSEQ multiplex PCR; TCRdb's copy has only in-frame clones and lacks some. That table gives V, J and clone size, and the DNA gave D and trimming. The table records 300,000 to 350,000 clones, around four fifths of them present only once.

The clonotype was recovered from a man aged 30-40 years with active or convalescent COVID-19. The chain is built from TRBV28 and TRBJ2-7; a weak D match, TRBD2 (6 bases). Sequenced input: peripheral blood. CDR3 amino acids: CASTSGGPYEQYF. The CDR3 coding sequence is TGTGCCAGCACCTCCGGAGGGCCTTACGAGCAGTACTTC.